The 5 T cell receptor beta chains below all came from one sample that was sequenced in a study of metastatic and nonmetastatic thyroid tumors. TCRdb reassembled clones from the PCR reads with MiXCR. The sample lists some 17,000 clones; under 30% were seen once. Every patient underwent thyroid surgery untreated. Sequenced sample: adjacent normal tissue. These receptors originate from a female donor with papillary thyroid cancer or a benign thyroid nodule (not recorded which). Some clones in this sample may be carry-over from other donors' samples.

In DNA form, the CDR3 reads TGCGCCAGCAGCTTGTTGGGGAATGGCTACACCTTC. Its protein product is CASSLLGNGYTF. The chain carries TRBV5-1 and TRBJ1-2; D remains ambiguous. Trimming cost V 1 base and J 6 bases, with 7 bases left between them. This CDR3 is 12 amino acids long. The germline gives CDR1 SGHRS, CDR2 YFSETQ.

This clone was found a few times. The chain joins TRBV28 to TRBJ2-7; D might be TRBD1 or TRBD2, each matching 5 bases. The CDR3 runs to 12 residues. Germline V CDR1 and CDR2: MDHEN, SYDVKM. Between the trimmed V and J ends, which lost 8 bases and 2 bases, there was a span of 10 bases. The CDR3 region has the DNA TGTGCCAGCCGGGACCCCGCCTACGAGCAGTACTTC. Translated: CASRDPAYEQYF.

In this sample, this clone is medium-sized. This sequence joins TRBV7-3 and TRBJ1-1, with a possible D match to TRBD1 (5 bases). Per germline, CDR1 SGHTA and CDR2 FQGTGA. Trimming cost V 4 bases and J 7 bases, with 13 bases left between them. The CDR3 has 13 residues. The chain's CDR3 is CASSSTGTDEAFF. CDR3 in DNA: TGTGCCAGCAGCTCTACAGGAACGGATGAAGCTTTCTTT.

This clone is medium-sized. The V and J genes are TRBV20-1 and TRBJ2-7; TRBD2 might be the D (6 bases). The V gene's germline CDR1 is DFQATT and CDR2 SNEGSKA (reference sequence). The length of the CDR3 is 16 residues. V was cut by 0 bases and J by 0 bases, with 15 bases left in between. The CDR3 nucleotides read TGCAGTGCTAGAGATCTGGGCGGGGAGAGCTCCTACGAGCAGTACTTC. Encoded protein: CSARDLGGESSYEQYF.

The chain combines TRBV12-3 or TRBV12-4 with TRBJ2-1; D may correspond to TRBD1 or TRBD2 (5 bases each). V lost 7 bases and J 8 bases, leaving 18 bases between the germline ends. This CDR3 has 14 amino acids. The CDR3 loop reads CASTGAGLTDEQFF. DNA of the CDR3: TGTGCCAGCACCGGGGCAGGGCTTACGGATGAGCAGTTCTTC.